These 26 T cell receptor beta chains came from one sample sequenced in a study of cytomegalovirus exposure and HLA in healthy donors. 13 Jbeta primers and 60 Vbeta primers were used for the PCR. Profiling relied on immunoSEQ multiplex PCR, and the TCRdb table lists in-frame clones only, not all of them. Altogether 130,000 to 150,000 clones are present, 84% being singletons, with the ten largest covering more than 2%. The sample was PBMCs. The receptor set was obtained from a boy younger than 10 in good health and CMV-seronegative.

The chain employs TRBV29-1 and TRBJ1-2, with 8 bases lining up with TRBD1. The V segment lost 7 bases and the J segment 6 bases; nucleotides outside the gene matches: 7. Germline CDR1 reads SQVTM; CDR2 reads ANQGSEA. The CDR3 consists of 12 residues. The CDR3 DNA follows: TGCAGCGCACGGGACAGGCCCCATGGCTACACCTTC. Residues: CSARDRPHGYTF.

This chain joins TRBV7-9 and TRBJ1-2; the D gene is possibly TRBD1 (5 bases). Per germline, CDR1 SEHNR and CDR2 FQNEAQ (reference sequence). Trimming took 5 bases from V and 4 from J, leaving 11 bases between them. This CDR3 has 13 residues. Here the CDR3 DNA reads TGTGCCAGCAGCCCCCTGGGGGGCTATGGCTACACCTTC. Amino acid sequence: CASSPLGGYGYTF.

The CDR3 is CASSLVGSGVTEYEQFF. CDR3 nucleotide sequence: TGTGCCAGCAGCTTAGTAGGGTCGGGGGTCACGGAATATGAGCAGTTCTTC. The chain couples TRBV7-9 to TRBJ2-1, with D possibly TRBD2 on 6 matching bases. The CDR3 spans 17 residues. V was shortened by 1 base and J by 8 bases, with 21 bases between the two germline ends. Per germline, CDR1 SEHNR and CDR2 FQNEAQ (reference sequence).

This clone was detected once. This chain connects TRBV14 to TRBJ2-7; 9 bases agree with TRBD2. V gave up 1 base and J gave up 4 bases; unmatched junction bases: 5. Germline V gene data show CDR1 as SGHDN and CDR2 as FVKESK. CDR3 size: 15 residues. CDR3 in amino acids: CASSQGPGLAYEQYF. The CDR3 DNA reads TGTGCCAGCAGCCAAGGTCCGGGACTAGCATACGAGCAGTACTTC. Full variable domain (missing parts from reference TRBV14 and TRBJ2-7): EAGVTQFPSHSVIEKGQTVTLRCDPISGHDNLYWYRRVMGKEIKFLLHFVKESKQDESGMPNNRFLAERTGGTYSTLKVQPAELEDSGVYFCASSQGPGLAYEQYFGPGTRLTVT.

This chain joins TRBV28 and TRBJ2-7, with a tentative D call TRBD1 (7 bases). V lost 6 bases and J lost 2, with 14 bases in between. The V gene's germline CDR1 is MDHEN and CDR2 SYDVKM. The CDR3 has 14 residues. The CDR3 DNA is TGTGCCAGCAGGTCGACAGGGAGGACCTACGAGCAGTACTTC. Translation: CASRSTGRTYEQYF.

CDR3 bases: TGTGCCAGCAGCCCGCGACTAGCGGGGGGTAGAGAGACCCAGTACTTC. Protein product: CASSPRLAGGRETQYF. The V and J genes are TRBV7-8 and TRBJ2-5; 13 nucleotides match TRBD2. Unmatched junction bases numbered 7, after V lost 5 bases and J lost 4 bases. Germline-derived CDR1 and CDR2 are SGHVS and FQNEAQ. This CDR3 is built from 16 residues.

The chain uses TRBV6-5 and TRBJ1-1; D is perhaps TRBD1 (5 bases). Germline assignment: CDR1 MNHEY and CDR2 SVGAGI. The CDR3 has 12 amino acids. Trimming pared 2 bases from V and 8 bases from J, leaving 9 bases between. The CDR3 DNA reads TGTGCCAGCAGTTACATTCGGGGGGAAGCTTTCTTT. Protein sequence: CASSYIRGEAFF.

The rearrangement joins TRBV28 to TRBJ1-1, with D possibly being TRBD1 (6 bases). Germline V gene lookup returns CDR1 MDHEN and CDR2 SYDVKM. Trimming removed 8 bases at V and 11 bases at J, with 15 bases between. This CDR3 is 11 amino acids long. The CDR3 region is CASATGRGAFF. CDR3 coding DNA: TGTGCCAGCGCCACAGGGCGCGGGGCTTTCTTT.

This clone was counted a few times. This chain connects TRBV2 to TRBJ1-4, with a possible D match to TRBD1 (5 bases). The V and J ends lost 3 bases and 7 bases respectively, with 12 bases between them. CDR3 length: 14 residues. The germline V gene encodes CDR1 SNHLY and CDR2 FYNNEI. DNA of the CDR3: TGTGCCAGCAGTGATAGGGGTTCGGGTGAAAAACTGTTTTTT. Amino acid sequence: CASSDRGSGEKLFF.

This clone was detected only once. The V gene is TRBV5-6, the J gene TRBJ2-5, with 11 bases identical to TRBD1. The DNA matches TRBJ2-7 better at its end, which makes the J call doubtful. Germline CDR1 is SGHDT and CDR2 is YYEEEE. There are 16 residues in the CDR3. The CDR3 nucleotides are TGTGCCAGCAGCTTGGGGTGGGGACAGGGGGGCAGCGAGCAGTACTTC. This gives the protein CASSLGWGQGGSEQYF.

The count of this clone is one. This chain connects TRBV11-2 to TRBJ2-5; 8 bases line up with TRBD2. The germline V gene has CDR1 SGHAT and CDR2 FQNNGV. Germline trimming cut 5 bases from V and 3 bases from J; bases unmatched to any gene: 11. CDR3 length equals 16 residues. CDR3 protein: CASSGGGWGLEETQYF. The CDR3 DNA reads as TGTGCCAGCAGCGGGGGGGGATGGGGACTAGAAGAGACCCAGTACTTC.

This clone occurred once. The chain's CDR3 is CASSYAGGAGEKLFF. The CDR3 coding sequence is TGTGCCAGCAGTTACGCGGGGGGCGCGGGGGAAAAACTGTTTTTT. The rearrangement links TRBV6-5 to TRBJ1-4, with TRBD1 as a possible D gene (6 bases). Germline CDR1 and CDR2: MNHEY and SVGAGI. This CDR3 has 15 amino acids. The V gene lost 2 bases and the J gene lost 8 bases, with 15 bases spanning the gap.

The rearrangement joins TRBV7-3 to TRBJ2-3; D call uncertain. V gave up 2 bases and J gave up 2 bases, with 8 bases separating them. This CDR3 has 14 amino acids. Germline V gene sequence: CDR1 SGHTA, CDR2 FQGTGA. CDR3 DNA: TGTGCCAGCAGCTTACCCCAGGTCACAGATACGCAGTATTTT. Translated, it gives CASSLPQVTDTQYF.

This chain connects TRBV30 to TRBJ2-7; no firm D call. Per germline, CDR1 GTSNPN and CDR2 SVGIG (reference sequence). Trimming pared 4 bases from V and 6 bases from J, leaving 10 bases between. The CDR3 is 11 amino acids. The CDR3 loop reads CAWTPIGEQYF. The CDR3 coding sequence is TGTGCCTGGACCCCCATCGGCGAGCAGTACTTC.

The chain links TRBV20-1 to TRBJ1-2; the match to TRBD1 covers 7 bases. This CDR3 region has 11 residues. Germline assignment: CDR1 DFQATT and CDR2 SNEGSKA (reference sequence). Germline trimming cut 4 bases from V and 7 bases from J; bases unmatched to any gene: 3. The CDR3 reads CSAIGTVGYTF. CDR3 DNA sequence: TGCAGTGCTATTGGGACAGTTGGCTACACCTTC.

The chain couples TRBV4-1 to TRBJ1-5; tentatively, D is TRBD1 (5 bases). The CDR3 totals 15 residues. Germline V gives CDR1 MGHRA, CDR2 YSYEKL. V lost 1 base, J lost 7 bases, and 14 bases lay in between. CDR3: CASSQVISGKQPQHF. As DNA, the CDR3 is TGCGCCAGCAGCCAAGTCATTTCAGGGAAACAGCCCCAGCATTTT.

The chain uses TRBV2 and TRBJ2-1; D unclear. This CDR3 is 14 amino acids long. Germline V gives CDR1 SNHLY, CDR2 FYNNEI. The V gene lost 8 bases and the J gene lost 0 bases, with 11 bases spanning the gap. CDR3 in amino acids: CASSTRSSYNEQFF. The CDR3 DNA reads TGTGCCAGCTCGACTCGCAGCTCCTACAATGAGCAGTTCTTC.

The chain has TRBV5-6 and TRBJ2-2; possibly TRBD1 for D (6 bases). The germline V gene has CDR1 SGHDT and CDR2 YYEEEE. The CDR3 has 17 amino acids. Trimming pared 0 bases from V and 4 bases from J, leaving 16 bases between. The CDR3 region is CASSLGPYRQATGELFF. The CDR3 DNA reads TGTGCCAGCAGCTTGGGGCCCTACCGACAGGCCACCGGGGAGCTGTTTTTT.

The chain links TRBV27 to TRBJ2-2; a possible D gene is TRBD1 (5 bases). V shed 6 bases and J shed 7 bases, with 12 bases lying between them. This CDR3 is built from 13 residues. The germline gives CDR1 MNHEY, CDR2 SMNVEV (reference sequence). CDR3 in amino acids: CASRGTGHGELFF. CDR3 nucleotide sequence: TGTGCCAGCAGAGGCACAGGTCACGGGGAGCTGTTTTTT.

The V gene is TRBV11-2, the J gene TRBJ2-7; 9 bases line up with TRBD1. Germline V CDR1 and CDR2: SGHAT, FQNNGV. The CDR3 totals 15 residues. With 6 bases clipped from V and 3 bases from J, the junction kept 9 bases outside the gene matches. This chain's CDR3 is CASRRPGQGYYEQYF. The CDR3 DNA reads as TGTGCCAGCAGACGGCCGGGACAGGGATACTACGAGCAGTACTTC.

J is TRBJ1-2 and V is TRBV4-1; 8 nucleotides line up with TRBD1. Germline trimming cut 4 bases from V and 8 bases from J; bases unmatched to any gene: 3. Per germline, CDR1 MGHRA and CDR2 YSYEKL. CDR3 length: 12 amino acids. The CDR3 loop is CASSRTGRGYTF. The CDR3 DNA reads as TGCGCCAGCAGCCGGACAGGGAGAGGCTACACCTTC.

The chain joins TRBV5-1 to TRBJ2-7; D not certain. Deletions cut 0 bases from V and 0 bases from J, with 4 bases between. Germline V gives CDR1 SGHRS, CDR2 YFSETQ. This CDR3 comprises 13 residues. The CDR3 nucleotides are TGCGCCAGCAGCTTGGAGAGCTCCTACGAGCAGTACTTC. Residues: CASSLESSYEQYF.

The chain has TRBV5-6 and TRBJ2-7; weak D call: TRBD1 (5 bases). Germline values: CDR1 SGHDT, CDR2 YYEEEE. This CDR3 region has 16 residues. V dropped 2 bases and J dropped 1 base, with 16 bases sitting between them. The CDR3 sequence is CASSFIQGTWSYEQYF. CDR3 DNA: TGTGCCAGCAGCTTTATCCAGGGAACCTGGTCCTACGAGCAGTACTTC.

This chain connects TRBV19 to TRBJ2-7, with 7 bases identical to TRBD1. The CDR3 has 15 residues. V trimming: 5 bases; J trimming: 3 bases; junction bases outside the gene matches: 10. CDR1 LNHDA and CDR2 SQIVND come from the germline V gene (reference sequence). CDR3 DNA sequence: TGTGCCAGTAGTCCAGGACAGGTGAATCGCTACGAGCAGTACTTC. Amino acids: CASSPGQVNRYEQYF.

V gene TRBV5-1 combines with J gene TRBJ2-5, with 9 positions matching TRBD1. This CDR3 is built from 15 residues. From germline, CDR1 is SGHRS and CDR2 YFSETQ. V gave up 4 bases and J gave up 5 bases; unmatched junction bases: 9. The CDR3 loop reads CASSNKNRGLETQYF. DNA of the CDR3: TGCGCCAGCAGCAACAAAAACAGGGGGCTGGAGACCCAGTACTTC.

The V and J genes are TRBV10-3 and TRBJ2-2; 11 bases line up with TRBD2. Germline loops: CDR1 ENHRY, CDR2 SYGVKD. The J segment lost 1 base and the V segment lost 6 bases, leaving 10 bases of the junction unmatched. This CDR3 has 18 amino acids. The CDR3 loop is CAISDHGLAGLNTGELFF. As DNA, the CDR3 is TGTGCCATCAGCGACCACGGACTAGCGGGCCTGAACACCGGGGAGCTGTTTTTT.